This T cell receptor (beta chain) was profiled in a study of blood T cell repertoires in COVID-19. At the level of the study: Sites in the United States, Italy and Spain provided acute and convalescent COVID-19 samples. PBMCs, B-cell-depleted T cells, or T cells were the source of the cDNA or gDNA that made up the material.

This CDR3 is 13 amino acids long. Germline lookup yields CDR1 SGHVS and CDR2 FQNEAQ. The V segment lost 5 bases and the J segment 6 bases; nucleotides outside the gene matches: 4. Original handling: By means of reference gene primer amplification, nucleated cell counts were estimated. Sequenced by immunoSEQ multiplex PCR; TCRdb stores in-frame clones only, minus some. From that table come the V and J calls and clone size; the DNA was used to work out D and trimming. The data show about 70,000 clones, roughly 82% seen once. The source of this sequence is an older woman with acute or convalescent COVID-19. The chain joins TRBV7-8 to TRBJ2-1; 7 nucleotides line up with TRBD1. Sequences were obtained from peripheral blood. The CDR3 spells CASSLGTVNEQFF. CDR3 nucleotides: TGTGCCAGCAGCCTCGGGACAGTCAATGAGCAGTTCTTC.